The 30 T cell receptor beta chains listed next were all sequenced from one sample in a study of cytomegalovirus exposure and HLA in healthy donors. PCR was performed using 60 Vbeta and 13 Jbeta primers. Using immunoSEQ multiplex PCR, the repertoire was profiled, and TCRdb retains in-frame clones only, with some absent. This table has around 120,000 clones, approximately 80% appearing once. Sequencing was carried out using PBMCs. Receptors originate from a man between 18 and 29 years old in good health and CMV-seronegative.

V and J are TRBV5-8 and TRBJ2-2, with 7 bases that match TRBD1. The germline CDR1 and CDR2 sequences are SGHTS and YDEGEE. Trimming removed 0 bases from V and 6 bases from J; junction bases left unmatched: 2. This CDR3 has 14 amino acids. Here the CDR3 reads CASSLVQGAGELFF. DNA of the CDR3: TGTGCCAGCAGCTTGGTTCAGGGGGCCGGGGAGCTGTTTTTT. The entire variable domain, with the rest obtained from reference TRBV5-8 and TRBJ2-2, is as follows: EAGVTQSPTHLIKTRGQQATLRCSPISGHTSVYWYQQALGLGLQFLLWYDEGEERNRGNFPPRFSGRQFPNYSSELNVNALELEDSALYLCASSLVQGAGELFFGEGSRLTVL.

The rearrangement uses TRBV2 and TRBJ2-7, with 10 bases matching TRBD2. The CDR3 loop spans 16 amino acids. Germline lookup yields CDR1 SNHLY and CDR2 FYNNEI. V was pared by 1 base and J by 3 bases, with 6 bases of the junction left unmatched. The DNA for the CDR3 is TGTGCCAGCAGTGAAGGGGCTCTAGCGGGGGTCTACGAGCAGTACTTC. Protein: CASSEGALAGVYEQYF.

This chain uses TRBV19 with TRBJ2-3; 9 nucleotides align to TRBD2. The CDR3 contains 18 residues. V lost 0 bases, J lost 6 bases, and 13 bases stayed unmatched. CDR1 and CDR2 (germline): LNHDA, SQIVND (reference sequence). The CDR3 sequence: CASSIDPPGRGGRDTQYF. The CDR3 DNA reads TGTGCCAGTAGTATAGATCCCCCTGGGCGGGGGGGGAGGGATACGCAGTATTTT. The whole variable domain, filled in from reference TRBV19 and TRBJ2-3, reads DGGITQSPKYLFRKEGQNVTLSCEQNLNHDAMYWYRQDPGQGLRLIYYSQIVNDFQKGDIAEGYSVSREKKESFPLTVTSAQKNPTAFYLCASSIDPPGRGGRDTQYFGPGTRLTVL.

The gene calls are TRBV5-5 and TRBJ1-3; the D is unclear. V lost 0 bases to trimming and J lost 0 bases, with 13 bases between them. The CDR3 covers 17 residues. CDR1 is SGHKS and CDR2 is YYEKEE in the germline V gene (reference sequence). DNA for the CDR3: TGTGCCAGCAGCTTGGGGATTCGGGGAGGCTCTGGAAACACCATATATTTT. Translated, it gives CASSLGIRGGSGNTIYF.

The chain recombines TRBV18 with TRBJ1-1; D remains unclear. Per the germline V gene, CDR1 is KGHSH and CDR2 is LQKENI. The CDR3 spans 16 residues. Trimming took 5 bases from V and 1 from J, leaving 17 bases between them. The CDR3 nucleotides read TGTGCCAGCTCAAGCCAGGCCCCCGGTGGGAACACTGAAGCTTTCTTT. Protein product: CASSSQAPGGNTEAFF. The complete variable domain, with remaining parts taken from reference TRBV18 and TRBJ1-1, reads NAGVMQNPRHLVRRRGQEARLRCSPMKGHSHVYWYRQLPEEGLKFMVYLQKENIIDESGMPKERFSAEFPKEGPSILRIQQVVRGDSAAYFCASSSQAPGGNTEAFFGQGTRLTVV.

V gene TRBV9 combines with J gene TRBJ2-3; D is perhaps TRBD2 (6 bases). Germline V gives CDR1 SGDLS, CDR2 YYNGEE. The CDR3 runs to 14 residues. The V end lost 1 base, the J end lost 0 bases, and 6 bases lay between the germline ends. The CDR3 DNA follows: TGTGCCAGCAGCGTAACTAGCAGCACAGATACGCAGTATTTT. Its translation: CASSVTSSTDTQYF.

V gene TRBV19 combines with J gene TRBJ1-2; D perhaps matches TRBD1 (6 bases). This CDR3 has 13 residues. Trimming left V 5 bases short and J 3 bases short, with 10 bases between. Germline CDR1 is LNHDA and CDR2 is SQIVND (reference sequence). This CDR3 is CASSRNRDYGYTF. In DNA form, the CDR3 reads TGTGCCAGTAGTCGCAACAGGGACTATGGCTACACCTTC.

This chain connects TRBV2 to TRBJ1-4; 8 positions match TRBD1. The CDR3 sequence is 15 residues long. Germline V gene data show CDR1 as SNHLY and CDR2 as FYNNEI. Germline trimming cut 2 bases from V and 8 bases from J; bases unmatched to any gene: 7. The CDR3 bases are TGTGCCAGCAGTGAAAGGGGAGGGGACAGGGAAAAACTGTTTTTT. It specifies CASSERGGDREKLFF.

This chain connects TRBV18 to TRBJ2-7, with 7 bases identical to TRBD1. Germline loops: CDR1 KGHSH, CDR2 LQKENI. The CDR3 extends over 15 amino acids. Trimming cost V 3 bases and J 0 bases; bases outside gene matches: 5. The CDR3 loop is CASSPWTGPSYEQYF. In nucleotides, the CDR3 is TGTGCCAGCTCACCTTGGACAGGTCCCTCCTACGAGCAGTACTTC. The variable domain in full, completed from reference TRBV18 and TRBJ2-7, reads NAGVMQNPRHLVRRRGQEARLRCSPMKGHSHVYWYRQLPEEGLKFMVYLQKENIIDESGMPKERFSAEFPKEGPSILRIQQVVRGDSAAYFCASSPWTGPSYEQYFGPGTRLTVT.

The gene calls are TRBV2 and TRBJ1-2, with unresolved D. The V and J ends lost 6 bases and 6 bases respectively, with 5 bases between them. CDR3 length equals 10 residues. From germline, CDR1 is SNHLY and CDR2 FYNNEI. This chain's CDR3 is CASSRNGYTF. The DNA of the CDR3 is TGTGCCAGCAGCAGAAATGGCTACACCTTC.

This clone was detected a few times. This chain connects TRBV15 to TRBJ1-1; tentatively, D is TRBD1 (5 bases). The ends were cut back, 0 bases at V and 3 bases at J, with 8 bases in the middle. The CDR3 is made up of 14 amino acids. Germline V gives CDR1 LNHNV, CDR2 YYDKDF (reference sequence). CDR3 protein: CATSRDGGYTEAFF. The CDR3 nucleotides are TGTGCCACCAGCAGAGATGGGGGGTACACTGAAGCTTTCTTT.

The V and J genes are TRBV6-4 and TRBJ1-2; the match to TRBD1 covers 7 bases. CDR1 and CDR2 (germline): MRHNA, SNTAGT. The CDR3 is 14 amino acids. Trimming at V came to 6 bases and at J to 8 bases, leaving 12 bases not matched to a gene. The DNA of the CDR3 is TGTGCCAGCAGGGAAGACAGGGAAGGAGGCGGCTACACCTTC. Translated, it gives CASREDREGGGYTF.

The CDR3 loop is CASSLYSGGVDNEQFF. CDR3 DNA: TGTGCCAGCAGTCTTTATAGCGGGGGGGTAGACAATGAGCAGTTCTTC. This chain uses TRBV28 with TRBJ2-1; 11 positions agree with TRBD2. V was clipped by 5 bases and J by 5 bases; unmatched bases: 8. CDR3 length: 16 residues. Germline CDR1 reads MDHEN; CDR2 reads SYDVKM.

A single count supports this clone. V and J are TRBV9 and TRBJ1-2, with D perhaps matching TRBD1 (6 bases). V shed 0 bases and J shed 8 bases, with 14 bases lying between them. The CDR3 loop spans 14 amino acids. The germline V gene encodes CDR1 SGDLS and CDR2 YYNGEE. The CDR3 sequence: CASSVATGRGGYTF. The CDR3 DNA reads TGTGCCAGCAGCGTAGCAACAGGGCGTGGAGGCTACACCTTC. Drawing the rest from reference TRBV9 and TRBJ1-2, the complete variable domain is DSGVTQTPKHLITATGQRVTLRCSPRSGDLSVYWYQQSLDQGLQFLIQYYNGEERAKGNILERFSAQQFPDLHSELNLSSLELGDSALYFCASSVATGRGGYTFGSGTRLTVV.

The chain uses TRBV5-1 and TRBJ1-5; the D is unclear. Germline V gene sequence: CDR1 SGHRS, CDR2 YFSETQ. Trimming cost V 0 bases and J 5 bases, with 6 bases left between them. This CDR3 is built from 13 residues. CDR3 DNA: TGCGCCAGCAGCTTGGACACCCATCAGCCCCAGCATTTT. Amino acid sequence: CASSLDTHQPQHF.

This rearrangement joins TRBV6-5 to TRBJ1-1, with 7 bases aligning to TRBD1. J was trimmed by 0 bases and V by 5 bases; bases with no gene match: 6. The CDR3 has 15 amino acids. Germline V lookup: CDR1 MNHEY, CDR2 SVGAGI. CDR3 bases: TGTGCCAGCAGTAACCTGGGACAGTTGAACACTGAAGCTTTCTTT. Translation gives CASSNLGQLNTEAFF.

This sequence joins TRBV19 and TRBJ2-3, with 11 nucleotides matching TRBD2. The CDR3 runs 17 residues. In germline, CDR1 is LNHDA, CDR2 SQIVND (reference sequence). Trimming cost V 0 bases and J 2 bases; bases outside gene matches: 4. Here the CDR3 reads CASSIEGSGGATDTQYF. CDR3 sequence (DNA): TGTGCCAGTAGTATAGAAGGTAGCGGGGGGGCCACAGATACGCAGTATTTT. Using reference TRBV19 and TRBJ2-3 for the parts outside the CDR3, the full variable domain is DGGITQSPKYLFRKEGQNVTLSCEQNLNHDAMYWYRQDPGQGLRLIYYSQIVNDFQKGDIAEGYSVSREKKESFPLTVTSAQKNPTAFYLCASSIEGSGGATDTQYFGPGTRLTVL.

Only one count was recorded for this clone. In DNA, the CDR3 is TGTGCCATCAGTGAGTCTAGCGGGGGGTCGCAGTACTTC. Amino acids: CAISESSGGSQYF. The chain combines TRBV10-3 with TRBJ2-7, with 10 bases lining up with TRBD2. The length of the CDR3 is 13 residues. V was clipped by 0 bases and J by 9 bases; unmatched bases: 2. Germline loops: CDR1 ENHRY, CDR2 SYGVKD.

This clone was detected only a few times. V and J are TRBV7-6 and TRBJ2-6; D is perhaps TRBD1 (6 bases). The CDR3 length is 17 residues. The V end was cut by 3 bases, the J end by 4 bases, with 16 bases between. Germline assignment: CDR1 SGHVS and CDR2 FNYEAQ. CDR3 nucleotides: TGTGCCAGCAGCTTTAGTTCGGCAGGGGTCGGGGCCAACGTCCTGACTTTC. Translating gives CASSFSSAGVGANVLTF.

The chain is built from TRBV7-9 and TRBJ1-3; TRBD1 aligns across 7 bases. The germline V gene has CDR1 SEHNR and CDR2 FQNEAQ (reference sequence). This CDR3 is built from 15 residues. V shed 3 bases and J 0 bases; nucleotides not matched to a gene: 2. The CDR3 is CASSLGQISGNTIYF. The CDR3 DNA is TGTGCCAGCAGCTTGGGACAGATCTCTGGAAACACCATATATTTT.

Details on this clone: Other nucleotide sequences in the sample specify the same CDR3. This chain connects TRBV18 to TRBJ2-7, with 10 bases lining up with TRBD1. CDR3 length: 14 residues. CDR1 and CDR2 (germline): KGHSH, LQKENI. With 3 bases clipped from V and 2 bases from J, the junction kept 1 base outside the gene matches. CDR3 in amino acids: CASSPGQGAYEQYF. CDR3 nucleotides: TGTGCCAGCTCACCCGGACAGGGGGCCTACGAGCAGTACTTC. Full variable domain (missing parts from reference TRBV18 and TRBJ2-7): NAGVMQNPRHLVRRRGQEARLRCSPMKGHSHVYWYRQLPEEGLKFMVYLQKENIIDESGMPKERFSAEFPKEGPSILRIQQVVRGDSAAYFCASSPGQGAYEQYFGPGTRLTVT.

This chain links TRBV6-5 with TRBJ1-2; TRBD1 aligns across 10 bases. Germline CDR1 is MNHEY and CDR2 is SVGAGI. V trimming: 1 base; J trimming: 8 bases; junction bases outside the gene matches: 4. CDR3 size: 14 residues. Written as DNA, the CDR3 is TGTGCCAGCAGTTACTTAGGACAGGGGGACGGCTACACCTTC. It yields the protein CASSYLGQGDGYTF.

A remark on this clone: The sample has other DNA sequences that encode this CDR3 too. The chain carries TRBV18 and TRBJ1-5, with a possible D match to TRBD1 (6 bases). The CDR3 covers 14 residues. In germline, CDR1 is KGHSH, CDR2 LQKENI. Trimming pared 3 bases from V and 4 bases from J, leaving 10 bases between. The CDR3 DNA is TGTGCCAGCTCACCGGGGAGGGGGAATCAGCCCCAGCATTTT. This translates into CASSPGRGNQPQHF.

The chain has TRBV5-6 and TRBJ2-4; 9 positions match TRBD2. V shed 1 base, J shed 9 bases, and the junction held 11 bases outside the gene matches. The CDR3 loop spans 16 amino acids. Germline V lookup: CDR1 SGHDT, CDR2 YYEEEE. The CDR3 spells CASSLFSGGPNGIQYF. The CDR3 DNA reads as TGTGCCAGCAGCTTGTTCAGCGGGGGGCCTAATGGCATTCAGTACTTC. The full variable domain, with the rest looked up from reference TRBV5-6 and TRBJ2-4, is DAGVTQSPTHLIKTRGQQVTLRCSPKSGHDTVSWYQQALGQGPQFIFQYYEEEERQRGNFPDRFSGHQFPNYSSELNVNALLLGDSALYLCASSLFSGGPNGIQYFGAGTRLSVL.

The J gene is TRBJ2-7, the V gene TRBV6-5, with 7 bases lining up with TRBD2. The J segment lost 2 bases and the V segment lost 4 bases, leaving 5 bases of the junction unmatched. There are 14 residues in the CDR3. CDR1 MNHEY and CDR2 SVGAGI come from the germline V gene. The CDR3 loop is CASSFLGGTYEQYF. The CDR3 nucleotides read TGTGCCAGCAGTTTCCTGGGGGGGACCTACGAGCAGTACTTC.

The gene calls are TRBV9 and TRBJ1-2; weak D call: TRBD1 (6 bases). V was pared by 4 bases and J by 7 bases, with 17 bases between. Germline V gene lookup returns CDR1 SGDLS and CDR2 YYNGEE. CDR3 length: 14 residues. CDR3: CASSPSGAGAGYTF. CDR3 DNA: TGTGCCAGCAGCCCGTCAGGAGCAGGGGCTGGCTACACCTTC.

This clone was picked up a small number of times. CDR3 region: CASSQWGTSEPFYEQYF. The DNA for the CDR3 is TGCGCCAGCAGTCAATGGGGGACTTCGGAACCCTTCTACGAGCAGTACTTC. The chain recombines TRBV23-1 with TRBJ2-7; tentative D call: TRBD2 (6 bases). TRBV23-1 has ORF status, its function being uncertain. Trimming cost V 1 base and J 3 bases, with 19 bases left between them. The CDR3 is made up of 17 amino acids.

CDR3 sequence: CASRLYRDTEAFF. Here the CDR3 DNA reads TGTGCCAGCAGACTCTACAGGGACACTGAAGCTTTCTTT. The V gene is TRBV6-5, the J gene TRBJ1-1, with a possible D match to TRBD1 (6 bases). V shed 6 bases and J shed 3 bases, with 11 bases lying between them. The germline V gene has CDR1 MNHEY and CDR2 SVGAGI. The CDR3 spans 13 residues.

Here the CDR3 reads CASSGRGGFTETQYF. CDR3 DNA sequence: TGTGCCAGCAGTGGGAGGGGGGGCTTTACAGAGACCCAGTACTTC. The V and J genes are TRBV2 and TRBJ2-5; D may be TRBD2 (7 bases). CDR3 size: 15 residues. V was shortened by 4 bases and J by 4 bases, with 16 bases between the two germline ends. Germline values: CDR1 SNHLY, CDR2 FYNNEI.

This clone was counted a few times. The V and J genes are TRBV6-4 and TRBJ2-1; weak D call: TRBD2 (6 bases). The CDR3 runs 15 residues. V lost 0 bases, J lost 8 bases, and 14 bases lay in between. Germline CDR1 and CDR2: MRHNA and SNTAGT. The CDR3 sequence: CASSDSVGGSDEQFF. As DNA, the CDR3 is TGTGCCAGCAGTGACTCAGTGGGGGGTTCGGATGAGCAGTTCTTC.